This T cell receptor (beta chain) was profiled in a study of blood T cell repertoires in COVID-19. Measured with immunoSEQ multiplex PCR; TCRdb has only the in-frame clones, and not every one. This table has 25,000 to 35,000 clones, around 80% appearing once. The V segment lost 5 bases and the J segment 6 bases; nucleotides outside the gene matches: 7. CDR3 length: 14 residues. Germline V CDR1 and CDR2: MNHEY, SMNVEV (reference sequence). The sequenced sample consisted of peripheral blood. The rearrangement links TRBV27 to TRBJ2-1, with 7 positions matching TRBD1. This receptor was taken from a woman in her sixties or seventies with acute or convalescent COVID-19. CDR3: CASSALTGVNEQFF. As DNA, the CDR3 is TGTGCCAGCAGTGCCTTAACAGGGGTCAATGAGCAGTTCTTC.